Sequencing of this TCR beta chain was carried out in a study of CD8+ T cells in alopecia areata. Concerning this clone itself: Its antigen is currently unknown.

The sequencing template was cDNA reverse transcribed from extracted RNA. The method was immunoSEQ multiplex PCR; TCRdb's version includes in-frame clones alone and lacks a portion of them. The sample carries 12,000 or so clones, 60% recorded once. Study-wide results and limits: Among the cells sequenced in scalp samples are also the resident alphabeta T cells of normal skin.

Researchers took lesional scalp punch biopsies and peripheral blood from people who were alopecia areata patients. The CDR3 is made up of 16 amino acids. Germline CDR1 SGHTA, CDR2 FQGNSA. Trimming took 1 base from V and 9 from J, leaving 19 bases between them. Source material: skin. This chain links TRBV7-2 with TRBJ2-1; D remains unclear. This clonotype originated in a human donor with alopecia areata. In DNA, the CDR3 is TGTGCCAGCAGCTTAGTGGGCCTACCTCTCTCGGGTGAGCAGTTCTTC. Protein sequence: CASSLVGLPLSGEQFF.